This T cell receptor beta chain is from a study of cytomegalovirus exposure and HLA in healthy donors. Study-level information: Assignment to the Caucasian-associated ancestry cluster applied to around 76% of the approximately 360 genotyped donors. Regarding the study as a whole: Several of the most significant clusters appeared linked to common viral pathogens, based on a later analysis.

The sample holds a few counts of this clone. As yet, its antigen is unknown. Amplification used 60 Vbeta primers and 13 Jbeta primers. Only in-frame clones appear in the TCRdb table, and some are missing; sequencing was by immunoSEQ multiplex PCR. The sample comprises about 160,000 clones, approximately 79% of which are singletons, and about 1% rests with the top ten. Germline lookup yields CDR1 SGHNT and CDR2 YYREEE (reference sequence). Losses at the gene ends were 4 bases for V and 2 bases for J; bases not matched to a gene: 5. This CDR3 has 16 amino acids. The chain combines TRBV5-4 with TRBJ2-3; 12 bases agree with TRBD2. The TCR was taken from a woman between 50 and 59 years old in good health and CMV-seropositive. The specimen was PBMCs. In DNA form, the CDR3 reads TGTGCCAGCAGCAGCGGACTAGCGGGACTCACAGATACGCAGTATTTT. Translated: CASSSGLAGLTDTQYF.